Presented here are 32 T cell receptor beta chains from one specimen sequenced in a study of T cell changes during pregnancy in multiple sclerosis. Some clones are missing from TCRdb's copy, which holds only in-frame ones; the method was immunoSEQ multiplex PCR. The sample shows under 45,000 clones, 92% of them seen only once. Specimen: CD4+ T cells from peripheral blood mononuclear cells, collected in the first trimester of pregnancy. Receptor source: a female donor with multiple sclerosis, enrolled in a pregnancy study.

The chain combines TRBV2 with TRBJ2-7; the D is unclear. This CDR3 is built from 12 residues. Trimming stripped 4 bases from V and 4 bases from J, with 8 bases between. Germline V gene data show CDR1 as SNHLY and CDR2 as FYNNEI. CDR3 protein: CASSVSSYEQYF. CDR3 coding DNA: TGTGCCAGCAGTGTTAGTTCTTACGAGCAGTACTTC.

The V call is TRBV29-1, the J call TRBJ1-2; 8 bases fit TRBD1. Germline lookup yields CDR1 SQVTM and CDR2 ANQGSEA. J gave up 8 bases and V 4 bases, and 6 bases lay outside the gene matches. The CDR3 consists of 12 residues. CDR3 DNA: TGCAGCGTTGGTCAGGGGGCTTTAGGCTACACCTTC. It specifies CSVGQGALGYTF.

This clone was observed a single time. The V call is TRBV4-2, the J call TRBJ2-3; TRBD1 aligns across 9 bases. V dropped 2 bases and J dropped 1; count of bases not matched to a gene: 7. The CDR3 is 17 residues long. Germline CDR1 is LGHNA and CDR2 is YNFKEQ. The CDR3 bases are TGTGCCAGCAGCCAAAACGGACGGGACAGGGGCACAGATACGCAGTATTTT. Translating gives CASSQNGRDRGTDTQYF.

This clone occurred a few times. This sequence joins TRBV29-1 and TRBJ1-1; TRBD1 is a possible D gene (6 bases). V was shortened by 6 bases and J by 4 bases, with 12 bases between the two germline ends. Germline V gene data show CDR1 as SQVTM and CDR2 as ANQGSEA. The CDR3 runs 12 residues. CDR3 protein: CSVGRGGTEAFF. CDR3 nucleotide sequence: TGCAGCGTCGGAAGGGGGGGCACTGAAGCTTTCTTT. The full variable domain, in which reference TRBV29-1 and TRBJ1-1 provide the parts outside the CDR3, is SAVISQKPSRDICQRGTSLTIQCQVDSQVTMMFWYRQQPGQSLTLIATANQGSEATYESGFVIDKFPISRPNLTFSTLTVSNMSPEDSSIYLCSVGRGGTEAFFGQGTRLTVV.

The chain links TRBV7-6 to TRBJ2-7; 11 bases line up with TRBD2. Germline CDR1 is SGHVS and CDR2 is FNYEAQ. V was clipped by 1 base and J by 2 bases; unmatched bases: 4. The length of the CDR3 is 16 residues. The CDR3 bases are TGTGCCAGCAGCTTAGGGGGGACTAGCGGCACCTACGAGCAGTACTTC. Its translation is CASSLGGTSGTYEQYF.

The chain recombines TRBV28 with TRBJ1-2; the D gene is possibly TRBD1 (6 bases). Germline CDR1 reads MDHEN; CDR2 reads SYDVKM. Trimming left V 7 bases short and J 3 bases short, with 12 bases between. The CDR3 runs 13 residues. The CDR3 DNA follows: TGTGCCAGCAAACGGACAGACGACTATGGCTACACCTTC. This gives the protein CASKRTDDYGYTF.

The chain uses TRBV6-6 and TRBJ1-4, with D perhaps matching TRBD1 (6 bases). The germline V gene has CDR1 MNHNY and CDR2 SVGAGI (reference sequence). The CDR3 loop spans 15 amino acids. Trimming cost V 0 bases and J 8 bases, with 13 bases left between them. The CDR3 loop reads CASSYSLGGEEKLFF. Here the CDR3 DNA reads TGTGCCAGCAGTTACTCACTAGGGGGAGAAGAAAAACTGTTTTTT.

The chain links TRBV7-2 to TRBJ1-4, with D unresolved. Germline V CDR1 and CDR2: SGHTA, FQGNSA. The CDR3 is 15 amino acids. V was shortened by 4 bases and J by 5 bases, with 14 bases between the two germline ends. CDR3 sequence: CASSYDGPLNEKLFF. CDR3 bases: TGTGCCAGCAGCTATGATGGGCCCCTAAATGAAAAACTGTTTTTT.

V and J are TRBV5-4 and TRBJ2-2; D remains ambiguous. V lost 0 bases and J lost 2, with 5 bases in between. The CDR3 spans 14 residues. Germline assignment: CDR1 SGHNT and CDR2 YYREEE (reference sequence). CDR3 coding DNA: TGTGCCAGCAGCTTGGGGCCAAACACCGGGGAGCTGTTTTTT. This codes for CASSLGPNTGELFF. The whole variable domain, remainder taken from reference TRBV5-4 and TRBJ2-2, is ETGVTQSPTHLIKTRGQQVTLRCSSQSGHNTVSWYQQALGQGPQFIFQYYREEENGRGNFPPRFSGLQFPNYSSELNVNALELDDSALYLCASSLGPNTGELFFGEGSRLTVL.

The V and J genes are TRBV27 and TRBJ1-2; 10 nucleotides align to TRBD1. With V trimmed by 6 bases and J by 7 bases, 8 bases remained unmatched. Germline CDR1 MNHEY, CDR2 SMNVEV (reference sequence). The length of the CDR3 is 14 residues. The CDR3 sequence: CASSYRQGATGYTF. The CDR3 nucleotides read TGTGCCAGCAGCTACAGACAGGGGGCAACTGGCTACACCTTC.

V gene TRBV5-4 combines with J gene TRBJ2-6; D uncertain. Germline CDR1 SGHNT, CDR2 YYREEE (reference sequence). The V gene lost 3 bases and the J gene lost 4 bases, with 5 bases spanning the gap. This CDR3 is 13 amino acids long. In DNA form, the CDR3 reads TGTGCCAGCAGCTCTGAGGGGGCCAACGTCCTGACTTTC. Translated, it gives CASSSEGANVLTF.

This rearrangement joins TRBV7-2 to TRBJ1-2; D gene ambiguous. Germline V lookup: CDR1 SGHTA, CDR2 FQGNSA. The V and J ends lost 5 bases and 7 bases respectively, with 23 bases between them. The CDR3 is made up of 16 amino acids. The DNA for the CDR3 is TGTGCCAGCAGCCCCCCTGGAGGGCCTTTGGCGGGTGGCTACACCTTC. It codes for CASSPPGGPLAGGYTF.

This clone was detected ten times or more. The chain recombines TRBV5-3 with TRBJ1-4; 8 bases are shared with TRBD1. TRBV5-3 is marked as an open reading frame, function uncertain. The length of the CDR3 is 15 residues. The ends lost 0 bases at V and 6 bases at J; junction bases unmatched: 4. This chain's CDR3 is CARSLEPGGYEKLFF. CDR3 DNA sequence: TGTGCCAGAAGCTTGGAGCCAGGGGGCTATGAAAAACTGTTTTTT.

This clone showed up just a few times. The chain is built from TRBV9 and TRBJ1-4; D ambiguous. The CDR3 loop spans 15 amino acids. The germline V gene has CDR1 SGDLS and CDR2 YYNGEE. The V end was cut by 0 bases, the J end by 6 bases, with 12 bases between. As DNA, the CDR3 is TGTGCCAGCAGCGTAGGTGGCAGAAATTATGAAAAACTGTTTTTT. Its protein product is CASSVGGRNYEKLFF.

The rearrangement joins TRBV27 to TRBJ2-2; maybe TRBD1 (5 bases). Trimming took 1 base from V and 6 from J, leaving 15 bases between them. The CDR3 length is 16 residues. Germline assignment: CDR1 MNHEY and CDR2 SMNVEV (reference sequence). The CDR3 region has the DNA TGTGCCAGCAGTTTATTCAGGGCCGGTGGGGCCGGGGAGCTGTTTTTT. As protein: CASSLFRAGGAGELFF.

CDR3 sequence reads: CASSSTGLREKLFF. CDR3 DNA sequence: TGTGCCAGCAGTTCCACAGGGTTAAGGGAAAAACTGTTTTTT. The chain employs TRBV28 and TRBJ1-4; D is possibly TRBD1 (6 bases). CDR3 length: 14 residues. Germline values: CDR1 MDHEN, CDR2 SYDVKM. Trimming pared 4 bases from V and 8 bases from J, leaving 14 bases between. The complete variable domain, with remaining parts taken from reference TRBV28 and TRBJ1-4, reads DVKVTQSSRYLVKRTGEKVFLECVQDMDHENMFWYRQDPGLGLRLIYFSYDVKMKEKGDIPEGYSVSREKKERFSLILESASTNQTSMYLCASSSTGLREKLFFGSGTQLSVL.

This clone was recorded a few times. The chain is built from TRBV4-1 and TRBJ2-1; possibly TRBD2 for D (5 bases). The CDR3 sequence is 16 residues long. The germline CDR1 and CDR2 sequences are MGHRA and YSYEKL. Deletions cut 1 base from V and 2 bases from J, with 12 bases between. In DNA, the CDR3 is TGCGCCAGCAGCCAAGGTCCAGCGGCGGCCTACAATGAGCAGTTCTTC. Residues: CASSQGPAAAYNEQFF.

The chain couples TRBV6-5 to TRBJ2-2; D possibly corresponds to TRBD2 (5 bases). The CDR3 spans 14 residues. The V end lost 9 bases, the J end lost 1 base, and 12 bases lay between the germline ends. The germline CDR1 and CDR2 sequences are MNHEY and SVGAGI. As DNA, the CDR3 is TGTGCCAGTCGCGGGCGGGTGAACACCGGGGAGCTGTTTTTT. Residues: CASRGRVNTGELFF.

This chain connects TRBV6-5 to TRBJ2-7; 8 bases align to TRBD1. Germline CDR1 and CDR2: MNHEY and SVGAGI. With 6 bases clipped from V and 4 bases from J, the junction kept 8 bases outside the gene matches. This CDR3 has 14 residues. CDR3 protein: CASREDRGPYEQYF. CDR3 bases: TGTGCCAGCAGAGAAGACAGGGGACCTTACGAGCAGTACTTC.

This clone was detected only a few times. The rearrangement links TRBV4-1 to TRBJ2-2; 10 bases are a match to TRBD2. The V and J ends lost 6 bases and 6 bases, in that order; junction bases with no gene match: 10. The CDR3 contains 16 residues. Germline CDR1 reads MGHRA; CDR2 reads YSYEKL. The CDR3 region is CASSTDSGRAPGELFF. DNA of the CDR3: TGCGCCAGCAGTACCGACAGCGGGAGGGCCCCCGGGGAGCTGTTTTTT.

V is TRBV5-1 and J is TRBJ2-3, with 7 bases identical to TRBD1. This CDR3 region has 16 residues. The germline gives CDR1 SGHRS, CDR2 YFSETQ. V was clipped by 2 bases and J by 0 bases; unmatched bases: 6. CDR3 loop: CASSLRNRGSTDTQYF. CDR3 DNA: TGCGCCAGCAGCTTACGTAACAGGGGAAGCACAGATACGCAGTATTTT.

J is TRBJ1-5 and V is TRBV28; 7 bases are shared with TRBD1. CDR1 and CDR2 (germline): MDHEN, SYDVKM. Losses at the gene ends were 6 bases for V and 6 bases for J; bases not matched to a gene: 8. The CDR3 is 14 residues long. CDR3 residues: CASSSGTARQPQHF. The CDR3 region has the DNA TGTGCCAGCAGCTCCGGGACAGCTCGTCAGCCCCAGCATTTT.

CDR3 sequence reads: CASSSGHLTTDTQYF. The CDR3 DNA sequence: TGTGCCAGCAGTTCGGGACACCTTACCACAGATACGCAGTATTTT. This sequence joins TRBV28 and TRBJ2-3; tentatively, D is TRBD1 (6 bases). The germline CDR1 and CDR2 sequences are MDHEN and SYDVKM. The CDR3 consists of 15 residues. Trimming pared 4 bases from V and 2 bases from J, leaving 13 bases between.

V usage is TRBV6-1 and J usage is TRBJ1-5, with D tentatively TRBD1 (5 bases). Trimming took 7 bases from V and 0 from J, leaving 10 bases between them. CDR1 and CDR2 from the germline V gene are MNHNS and SASEGT. The length of the CDR3 is 14 residues. Here the CDR3 reads CASIRDYSNQPQHF. CDR3 in DNA: TGTGCCAGCATCAGGGACTATAGCAATCAGCCCCAGCATTTT.

The V call is TRBV10-3, the J call TRBJ2-5, with D uncertain. This CDR3 region has 14 residues. Germline V gene data show CDR1 as ENHRY and CDR2 as SYGVKD. Trimming removed 3 bases at V and 1 base at J, with 9 bases between. The CDR3 nucleotides read TGTGCCATCAGTGAATGGGCCACCCAAGAGACCCAGTACTTC. It yields the protein CAISEWATQETQYF.

The chain uses TRBV5-1 and TRBJ2-5, with D perhaps TRBD1 (6 bases). Germline values: CDR1 SGHRS, CDR2 YFSETQ. The CDR3 loop spans 15 amino acids. V lost 5 bases and J 0 bases, leaving 14 bases between the germline ends. The CDR3 bases are TGCGCCAGCAGTTCGACAGGCAACCACCAAGAGACCCAGTACTTC. Its protein is CASSSTGNHQETQYF.

The chain uses TRBV30 and TRBJ2-1; 12 nucleotides align to TRBD2. The J segment lost 7 bases and the V segment lost 5 bases, leaving 12 bases of the junction unmatched. The CDR3 totals 16 residues. Germline assignment: CDR1 GTSNPN and CDR2 SVGIG (reference sequence). Written as DNA, the CDR3 is TGTGCCTGGGCTAGCGGGAGGGCCCGGCGAGATAATGAGCAGTTCTTC. The encoded protein is CAWASGRARRDNEQFF.

The chain employs TRBV19 and TRBJ2-1, with unresolved D. V was cut by 6 bases and J by 7 bases, with 19 bases left in between. This CDR3 spans 15 amino acids. CDR1 LNHDA and CDR2 SQIVND come from the germline V gene (reference sequence). CDR3 coding DNA: TGTGCCAGTAGCCCCCGCGTGTTGGGCCAAAATGAGCAGTTCTTC. This translates into CASSPRVLGQNEQFF.

The chain combines TRBV30 with TRBJ2-3, with TRBD2 matching 7 bases. Germline V gives CDR1 GTSNPN, CDR2 SVGIG (reference sequence). The CDR3 spans 16 residues. The trim removed 3 bases at V and 2 bases at J, leaving 11 bases unmatched. Here the CDR3 DNA reads TGTGCCTGGAGCTCACCGGGCGCGGGGGTCACAGATACGCAGTATTTT. This encodes CAWSSPGAGVTDTQYF.

The rearrangement joins TRBV19 to TRBJ2-7; maybe TRBD1 (5 bases). The germline V gene encodes CDR1 LNHDA and CDR2 SQIVND (reference sequence). Deletions cut 1 base from V and 0 bases from J, with 7 bases between. This CDR3 spans 14 amino acids. The CDR3 nucleotides read TGTGCCAGTAGTATAGGACAGCTCTCCTACGAGCAGTACTTC. Translation gives CASSIGQLSYEQYF.

The chain links TRBV19 to TRBJ1-2; D gene unclear. V was trimmed by 7 bases and J by 0 bases, leaving 9 bases between them. The CDR3 consists of 13 residues. The germline CDR1 and CDR2 sequences are LNHDA and SQIVND (reference sequence). The CDR3 sequence: CASTRVPNYGYTF. The CDR3 nucleotides read TGTGCCAGTACGCGGGTCCCTAACTATGGCTACACCTTC. Complete variable domain (other parts from reference TRBV19 and TRBJ1-2): DGGITQSPKYLFRKEGQNVTLSCEQNLNHDAMYWYRQDPGQGLRLIYYSQIVNDFQKGDIAEGYSVSREKKESFPLTVTSAQKNPTAFYLCASTRVPNYGYTFGSGTRLTVV.

Only a few counts were recorded for this clone. The CDR3 protein is CASSLTQNPRDGYTF. CDR3 DNA sequence: TGTGCCAGCAGCTTAACCCAAAATCCTCGGGATGGCTACACCTTC. The rearrangement links TRBV7-3 to TRBJ1-2, with D unclear. The length of the CDR3 is 15 residues. Looked up from germline, CDR1 is SGHTA and CDR2 is FQGTGA. V dropped 0 bases and J dropped 6 bases, with 14 bases sitting between them.